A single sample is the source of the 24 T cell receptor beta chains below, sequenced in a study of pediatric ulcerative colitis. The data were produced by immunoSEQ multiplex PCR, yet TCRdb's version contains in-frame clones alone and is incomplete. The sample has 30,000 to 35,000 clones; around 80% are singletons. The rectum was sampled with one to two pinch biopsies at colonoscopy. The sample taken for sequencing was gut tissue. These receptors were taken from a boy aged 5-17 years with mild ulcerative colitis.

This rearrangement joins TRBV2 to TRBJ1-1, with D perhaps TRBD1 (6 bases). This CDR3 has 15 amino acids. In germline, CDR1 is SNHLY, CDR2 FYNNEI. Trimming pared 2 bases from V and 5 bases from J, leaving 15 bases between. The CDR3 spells CASSEYVLGGTEAFF. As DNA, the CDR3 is TGTGCCAGCAGTGAATATGTATTAGGGGGAACTGAAGCTTTCTTT. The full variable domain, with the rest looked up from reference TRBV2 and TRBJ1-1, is EPEVTQTPSHQVTQMGQEVILRCVPISNHLYFYWYRQILGQKVEFLVSFYNNEISEKSEIFDDQFSVERPDGSNFTLKIRSTKLEDSAMYFCASSEYVLGGTEAFFGQGTRLTVV.

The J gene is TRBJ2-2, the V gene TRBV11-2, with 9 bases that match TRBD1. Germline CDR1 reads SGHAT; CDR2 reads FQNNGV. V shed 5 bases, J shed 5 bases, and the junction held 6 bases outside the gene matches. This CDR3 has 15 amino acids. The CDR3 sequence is CASSIGQGWTGELFF. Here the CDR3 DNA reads TGTGCCAGCAGCATAGGACAGGGGTGGACCGGGGAGCTGTTTTTT.

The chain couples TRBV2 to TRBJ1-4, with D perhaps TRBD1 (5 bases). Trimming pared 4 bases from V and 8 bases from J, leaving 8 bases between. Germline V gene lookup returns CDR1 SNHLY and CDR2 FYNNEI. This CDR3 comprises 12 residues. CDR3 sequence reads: CASSAGGEKLFF. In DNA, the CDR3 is TGTGCCAGCAGTGCGGGGGGGGAAAAACTGTTTTTT.

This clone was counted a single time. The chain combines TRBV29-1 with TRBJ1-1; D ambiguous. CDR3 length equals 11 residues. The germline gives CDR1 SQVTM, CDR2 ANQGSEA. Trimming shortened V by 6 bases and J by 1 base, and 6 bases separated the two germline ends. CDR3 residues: CSVGRNTEAFF. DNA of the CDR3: TGCAGCGTCGGCAGGAACACTGAAGCTTTCTTT.

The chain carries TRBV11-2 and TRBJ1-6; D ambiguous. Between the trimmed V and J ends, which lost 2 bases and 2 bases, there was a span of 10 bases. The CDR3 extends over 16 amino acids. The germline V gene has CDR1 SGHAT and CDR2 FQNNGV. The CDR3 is CASSLYPLPYNSPLHF. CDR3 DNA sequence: TGTGCCAGCAGCTTATATCCCCTCCCCTATAATTCACCCCTCCACTTT.

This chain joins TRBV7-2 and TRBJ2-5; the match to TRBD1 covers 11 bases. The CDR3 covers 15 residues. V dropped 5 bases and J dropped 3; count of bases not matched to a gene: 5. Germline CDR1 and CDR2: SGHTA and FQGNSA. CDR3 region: CASSIWTGGEETQYF. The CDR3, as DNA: TGTGCCAGCAGCATTTGGACAGGGGGCGAAGAGACCCAGTACTTC.

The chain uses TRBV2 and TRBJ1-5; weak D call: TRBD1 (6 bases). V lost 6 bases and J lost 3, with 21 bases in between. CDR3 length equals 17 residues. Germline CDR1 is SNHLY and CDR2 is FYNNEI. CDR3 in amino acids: CASRRLEQGFINQPQHF. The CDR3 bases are TGTGCCAGCAGGAGGCTCGAACAGGGATTTATCAATCAGCCCCAGCATTTT.

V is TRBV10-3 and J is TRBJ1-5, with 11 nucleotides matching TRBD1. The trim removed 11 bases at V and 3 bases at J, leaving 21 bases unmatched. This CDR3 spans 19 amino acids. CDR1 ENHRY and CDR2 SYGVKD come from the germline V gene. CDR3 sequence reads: CALFTLGTGGSRSNQPQHF. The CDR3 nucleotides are TGTGCCCTATTCACCCTCGGGACAGGGGGATCTAGGTCCAATCAGCCCCAGCATTTT.

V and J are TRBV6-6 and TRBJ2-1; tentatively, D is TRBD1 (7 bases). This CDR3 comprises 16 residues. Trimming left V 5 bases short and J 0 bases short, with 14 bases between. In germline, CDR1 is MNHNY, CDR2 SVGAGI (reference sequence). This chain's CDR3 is CASSPRDSYSYNEQFF. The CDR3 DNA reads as TGTGCCAGCAGTCCGCGGGACAGTTACTCCTACAATGAGCAGTTCTTC.

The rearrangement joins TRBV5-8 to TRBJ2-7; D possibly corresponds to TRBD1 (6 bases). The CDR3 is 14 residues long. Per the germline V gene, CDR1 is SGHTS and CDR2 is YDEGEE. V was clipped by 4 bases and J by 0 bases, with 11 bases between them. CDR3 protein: CASSLGTHSYEQYF. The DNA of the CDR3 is TGTGCCAGCAGCCTCGGGACACACTCCTACGAGCAGTACTTC.

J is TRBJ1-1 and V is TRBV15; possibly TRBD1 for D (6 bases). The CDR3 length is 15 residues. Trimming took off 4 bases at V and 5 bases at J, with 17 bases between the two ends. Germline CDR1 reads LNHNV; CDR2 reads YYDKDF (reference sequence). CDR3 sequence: CATSTRWGGGTEAFF. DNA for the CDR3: TGTGCCACCAGCACTCGGTGGGGAGGGGGGACTGAAGCTTTCTTT.

The CDR3 reads CASSLGRGDYGYTF. CDR3 sequence (DNA): TGCGCCAGCAGCTTGGGCAGGGGAGACTATGGCTACACCTTC. This chain joins TRBV5-1 and TRBJ1-2; a weak D match, TRBD1 (6 bases). V was shortened by 0 bases and J by 3 bases, with 9 bases between the two germline ends. Germline CDR1 SGHRS, CDR2 YFSETQ. There are 14 residues in the CDR3.

CDR3 sequence reads: CASSFRGNNSPLHF. The CDR3 region has the DNA TGTGCCAGCAGTTTTCGAGGGAATAATTCACCCCTCCACTTT. This chain links TRBV6-5 with TRBJ1-6, with no clear D. This CDR3 comprises 14 residues. The germline V gene encodes CDR1 MNHEY and CDR2 SVGAGI. Trimming pared 4 bases from V and 5 bases from J, leaving 9 bases between.

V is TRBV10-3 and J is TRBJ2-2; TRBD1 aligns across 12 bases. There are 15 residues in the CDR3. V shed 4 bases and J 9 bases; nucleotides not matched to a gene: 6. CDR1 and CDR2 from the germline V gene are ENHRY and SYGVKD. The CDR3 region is CAISASGTGGWELFF. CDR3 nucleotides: TGTGCCATCAGTGCCTCCGGGACAGGGGGCTGGGAGCTGTTTTTT.

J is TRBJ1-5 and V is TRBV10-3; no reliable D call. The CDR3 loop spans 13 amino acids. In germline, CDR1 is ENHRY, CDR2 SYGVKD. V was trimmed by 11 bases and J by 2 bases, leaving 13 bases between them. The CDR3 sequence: CASRGRGNQPQHF. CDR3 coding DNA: TGTGCCTCCCGCGGGAGAGGCAATCAGCCCCAGCATTTT.

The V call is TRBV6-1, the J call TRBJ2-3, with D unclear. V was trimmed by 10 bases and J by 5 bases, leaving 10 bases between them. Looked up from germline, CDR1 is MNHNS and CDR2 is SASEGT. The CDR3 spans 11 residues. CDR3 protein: CATDRIDTQYF. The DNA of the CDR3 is TGTGCCACCGATCGCATAGATACGCAGTATTTT.

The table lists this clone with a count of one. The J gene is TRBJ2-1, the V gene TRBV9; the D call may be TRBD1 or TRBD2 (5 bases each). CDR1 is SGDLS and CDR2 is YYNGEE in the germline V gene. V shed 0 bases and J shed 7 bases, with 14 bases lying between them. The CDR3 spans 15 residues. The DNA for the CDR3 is TGTGCCAGCAGCGTAGTGTCAGGGAGCCGAAATGAGCAGTTCTTC. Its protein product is CASSVVSGSRNEQFF.

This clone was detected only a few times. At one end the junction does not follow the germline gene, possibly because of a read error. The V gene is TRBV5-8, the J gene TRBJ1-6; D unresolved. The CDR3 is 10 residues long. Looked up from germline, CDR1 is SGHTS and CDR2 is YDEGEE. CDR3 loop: CASSGTQRFF. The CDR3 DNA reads TGTGCCAGCAGCGGAACACAGAGGTTCTTT. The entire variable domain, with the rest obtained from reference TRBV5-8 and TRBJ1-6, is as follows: EAGVTQSPTHLIKTRGQQATLRCSPISGHTSVYWYQQALGLGLQFLLWYDEGEERNRGNFPPRFSGRQFPNYSSELNVNALELEDSALYLCASSGTQRFFGNGTRLTVT.

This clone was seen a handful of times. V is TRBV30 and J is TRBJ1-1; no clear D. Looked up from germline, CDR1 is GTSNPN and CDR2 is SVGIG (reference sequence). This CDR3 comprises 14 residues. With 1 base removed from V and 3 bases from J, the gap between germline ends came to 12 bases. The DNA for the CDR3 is TGTGCCTGGAGTGCAATGGGCGGATACACTGAAGCTTTCTTT. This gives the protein CAWSAMGGYTEAFF.

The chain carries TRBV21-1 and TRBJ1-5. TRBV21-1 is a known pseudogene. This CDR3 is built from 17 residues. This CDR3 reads CASSRRRGNSGNQPQHF. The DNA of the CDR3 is TGTGCCAGCAGCCGTCGGAGAGGGAACTCCGGCAATCAGCCCCAGCATTTT.

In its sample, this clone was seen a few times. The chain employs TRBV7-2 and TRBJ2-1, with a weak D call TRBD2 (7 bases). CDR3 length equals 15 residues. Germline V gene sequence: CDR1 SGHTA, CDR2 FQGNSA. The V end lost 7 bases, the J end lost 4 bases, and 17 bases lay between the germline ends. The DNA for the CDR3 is TGTGCCAGCACCCCAAGGGGGGGGAGATACAATGAGCAGTTCTTC. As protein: CASTPRGGRYNEQFF.

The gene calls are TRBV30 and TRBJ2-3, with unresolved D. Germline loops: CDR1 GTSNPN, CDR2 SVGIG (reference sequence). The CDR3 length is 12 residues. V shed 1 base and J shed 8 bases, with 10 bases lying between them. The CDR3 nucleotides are TGTGCCTGGAGTGACTTTTCAAGTACGCAGTATTTT. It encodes CAWSDFSSTQYF.

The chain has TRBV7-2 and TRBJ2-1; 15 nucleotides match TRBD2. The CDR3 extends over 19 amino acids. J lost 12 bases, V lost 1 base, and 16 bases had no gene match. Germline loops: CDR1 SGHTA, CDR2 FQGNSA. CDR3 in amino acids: CASSLVSSLGLAGGLSQFF. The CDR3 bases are TGTGCCAGCAGCTTAGTATCCTCCCTCGGACTAGCGGGGGGGCTGTCGCAGTTCTTC.

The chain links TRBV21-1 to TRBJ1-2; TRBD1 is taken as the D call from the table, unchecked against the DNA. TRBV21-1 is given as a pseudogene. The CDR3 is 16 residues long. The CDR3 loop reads CASRPRDRREDYGYTF. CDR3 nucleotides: TGTGCCAGCAGACCCCGGGACAGAAGAGAGGACTATGGCTACACCTTC.